This TCR beta chain was recovered during a study of human T cells and chemical hapten exposure. TCRdb fed the RACE reads into MiXCR, producing one record per CDR3 protein. Of roughly 92,000 distinct CDR3 sequences listed, approximately 10% are singletons. This clonotype was seen ten or more times. The V and J ends lost 3 bases and 3 bases respectively, with 5 bases between them. Looked up from germline, CDR1 is KGHDR and CDR2 is SFDVKD. This CDR3 has 13 amino acids. Time point in this sample: patch test 2, 6 weeks after DPC sensitization. Treatment reported: therapeutic diphenylcyclopropenone sensitization with weekly scalp DPC.

The clonotype was recovered from a woman aged 40 to 55 with alopecia areata. Some clones in this sample may be carry-over from other donors' samples. The chain uses TRBV24-1 and TRBJ2-1; the D gene could be TRBD1 or TRBD2 (5 bases each). Here the sequenced sample was whole blood, taken in connection with sensitization to the hapten diphenylcyclopropenone (DPC). In DNA, the CDR3 is TGTGCCACCAGTGATGGGGGCTACAATGAGCAGTTCTTC. Protein: CATSDGGYNEQFF.